This T cell receptor (beta chain) was sequenced during a study of blood T cells in healthy people across ages. Unmatched junction bases numbered 18, after V lost 5 bases and J lost 2 bases. CDR1 and CDR2 from the germline V gene are DFQATT and SNEGSKA (reference sequence). The CDR3 consists of 17 residues. Sample-barcoded 5' priming and a J-beta primer mix drove a second PCR of roughly 6 to 12 cycles. Every cDNA was tagged by a template-switch adaptor with 12 random nucleotides. MiXCR, run by TCRdb on the 5' RACE reads, gives a single entry per CDR3 protein. The data contain 1.5 million to 2 million distinct CDR3 sequences, roughly 52% of them singletons.

The genes are TRBV20-1 and TRBJ2-7; 7 positions agree with TRBD1. This clonotype was obtained from a woman in her 40s in good health. Material for sequencing was blood. As DNA, the CDR3 is TGCAGTGCTCGCTCCTATCATTCCGGGACAGTTGCCTACGAGCAGTACTTC. Protein product: CSARSYHSGTVAYEQYF.